This TCR beta chain was sequenced in a study of graft-versus-host responses after intestinal transplantation (dated by TCRdb to the early 2020s). Regarding the research as a whole: The transplants that recipients got were multivisceral, liver-intestinal, or isolated intestinal. Every recipient was given anti-thymocyte globulin induction, then maintenance tacrolimus and steroids for about three years. After intestinal transplantation, graft-versus-host and host-versus-graft alloreactive T cell clones in the graft, circulation and bone marrow were tracked using bulk TCR-beta CDR3 sequencing. Alloreactive clones were identified by sequencing pre-transplant mixed lymphocyte reaction products and comparing them with unstimulated pre-transplant donor and recipient T cells. Of the roughly 26 intestinal transplant recipients enrolled in the cohort, one of whom was a retransplant, a few patients without pretransplant specimens were excluded. A peak of at least 4% donor T cells among recipient peripheral blood mononuclear cells was the definition used for donor T cell macrochimerism. Rather than going through the commercial service, samples from a few later patients were sequenced in-house on an Illumina MiSeq and processed with MiXCR. Results and caveats for the whole study, not just this receptor: Conclusions were limited by the relatively low number and heterogeneity of intestinal transplant patients. Patients with donor T cell macrochimerism had high GvH to HvG T cell clonal ratios in their allografts. Early after transplant, declines in HvG clones were associated with peak levels of circulating GvH clones. GvH clones turned up in recipient bone marrow, with some appearing earlier in ileal mucosa or blood, a pattern consistent with an intestinal mucosal origin.

Details on this clone: Its antigen remains unidentified. No quality values exist for individual bases; no much larger clone is one base distant.

In the paper's terms, the time point label means: cells obtained before transplantation from donor or recipient. CD3+CD4+ and CD3+CD8+ populations were FACS-sorted from unstimulated pre-transplant donor and recipient cells taken from spleen or lymph nodes. Clipping removes 6 bases from V and 1 base from J, with 4 as the unmatched junction base count. From the cysteine up to the phenylalanine, the CDR3 has a length of 15 residues. Kept here is only the CDR3 DNA, which spans 45 bases and is read in frame from base 1. The germline V gene (reference sequence) gives CDR1 as MNHNY and CDR2 as SVGAGI. Preparation of the library involved the immunoSEQ multiplex PCR assay. In most patients, genomic DNA was isolated using the Qiagen DNeasy Blood and Tissue Kit and sent frozen to Adaptive Biotechnologies for TCR sequencing. Adaptive Biotechnologies carried out high-throughput TCR-beta CDR3 sequencing of genomic DNA for most patients. The authors' pipeline ran thus. Adaptive's ImmunoSEQ software supplied the TCR sequencing data for more than 15 patients, while MiXCR and VDJtools were used to process a few other patients. To correct CD4 versus CD8 sorting errors, any sequence found in both subsets at a frequency ratio below 5:1 was removed. CDR3 nucleotide sequences shared between donor and recipient were removed because their origin could not be assigned. Alloreactive clones required at least 2-fold expansion over unstimulated cells and minimum CFSE-low frequency of 0.002% (template counts) or 0.001% (read counts). Clones detected in sequenced pre-transplant spleen, lymph node, or MLR CFSE-low populations of the donor or recipient were defined as mappable. Cumulative frequency of alloreactive clones was calculated as a percentage of all sequences weighted by copy number. TCRdb limited this immuneACCESS table to in-frame rearrangements with V and J called. A share of clones is missing; checked studies link under half to unresolved V genes, and the rest is unexplained. The DNA gave D and trimming, while V, J and clone size come from that table. In this sample the table shows more than 100,000 clones, roughly 91% of which occur a single time. The leading ten clones occupy about 0.11% of the sample.

The chain joins TRBV6-6 to TRBJ2-2; TRBD1 agrees with 8 junctional bases. The receptor was isolated from a human donor who received an intestinal transplant. This sample comprised unstimulated CD4+ T cells sorted from spleen or lymph node cells, obtained before intestinal transplant. The CDR3 region reads CASRDGTGNTGELFF. The DNA reads TGTGCCAGCAGGGACGGGACAGGGAACACCGGGGAGCTGTTTTTT.